Listed below are T cell receptor beta chains from one sample, sequenced in a study of T cells in Graves' hyperthyroidism and ophthalmopathy. TCRdb re-derived calls from the multiplex PCR reads in MiXCR, one entry per CDR3 protein. Among about 600,000 distinct CDR3 sequences listed, approximately 16% were seen once. Sequenced material: blood. The receptor set was obtained from a woman aged 40 to 50 with Graves' ophthalmopathy. CDR3s include the opening cysteine and the closing phenylalanine or tryptophan.

J | V | CDR3
TRBJ1-5 | TRBV2 | CASSRDKYSNQPQHF
TRBJ2-1 | TRBV20-1 | CSARVGQGALDEQFF
TRBJ2-7 | TRBV28 | CASRGVGDGSRYEQYF
TRBJ2-7 | TRBV18 | CASSSSQGGAEQYF
TRBJ2-5 | TRBV5-1 | CASSPQSGIGETQYF
TRBJ1-4 | TRBV20-1 | CSARGAGVKEKLFF
TRBJ1-6 | TRBV12-3/TRBV12-4 | CASSPLGSFDSPLHF
TRBJ2-1 | TRBV12-3/TRBV12-4 | CASSPRDYTYNEQFF
TRBJ2-1 | TRBV5-1 | CASSSTGTGLNEQFF
TRBJ2-1 | TRBV20-1 | CSARRPRGALEQFF
TRBJ2-7 | TRBV18 | CASSHRGLSYEQYF
TRBJ2-3 | TRBV9 | CASSVGDADTQYF
TRBJ2-1 | TRBV28 | CASSVLRGHNEQFF
TRBJ1-5 | TRBV5-1 | CASSSGPNNQPQHF
TRBJ2-7 | TRBV5-1 | CASSVGAGPSYEQYF
TRBJ2-3 | TRBV30 | CATSLAGGPADTQYF
TRBJ2-3 | TRBV5-1 | CASRRDSNTDTQYF
TRBJ1-6 | TRBV6-1 | CASSPQRVINSPLHF
TRBJ2-1 | TRBV7-3 | CASSAPGQIYNEQFF
TRBJ1-1 | TRBV6-1 | CASSEAPGLGARLTEAFF
TRBJ2-2 | TRBV6-2/TRBV6-3 | CVGRDTGNTGELFF
TRBJ1-4 | TRBV28 | CASRQKFATNEKLFF
TRBJ1-2 | TRBV7-2 | CASTTSGTNYGYTF
TRBJ2-3 | TRBV20-1 | CSASSGPRDTQYF
TRBJ2-1 | TRBV20-1 | CSASVRASGGDNEQFF
TRBJ1-1 | TRBV3-1 | CASSQGSGITEAFF
TRBJ2-7 | TRBV27 | CASSLSRGFYEQYF
TRBJ2-3 | TRBV20-1 | CSARAGDTQYF
TRBJ2-2 | TRBV29-1 | CSVEGYGELFF
TRBJ2-7 | TRBV11-2 | CASSVGGNYEQYF
TRBJ1-5 | TRBV28 | CASSTQGAGNQPQHF
TRBJ2-1 | TRBV6-1 | CASSNLQGATYNEQFF
TRBJ2-1 | TRBV4-1 | CASSLRADNEQFF
TRBJ2-2 | TRBV5-1 | CASSPQAGGTGELFF
TRBJ2-6 | TRBV28 | CASSLWASGKGRLGANVLTF
TRBJ2-7 | TRBV20-1 | CSARGGREVTYEQYF
TRBJ1-1 | TRBV28 | CASSSPGGSAFF
TRBJ2-1 | TRBV20-1 | CSARVSGSRVHEQFF
TRBJ1-2 | TRBV7-9 | CASSFGQGAHSYTF
TRBJ2-5 | TRBV6-1 | CASSVTGTPPGPQYF
TRBJ1-1 | TRBV20-1 | CSAALHNRGARDEAFF
TRBJ2-5 | TRBV6-1 | CASTDWETQYF
TRBJ2-7 | TRBV28 | CASSSRGEQYF
TRBJ2-1 | TRBV3-1 | CASSQGLTLYNEQFF
TRBJ1-1 | TRBV6-1 | CASSTPRKNTEAFF
TRBJ2-1 | TRBV12-3/TRBV12-4 | CASSLAGGRDEQFF
TRBJ2-7 | TRBV5-6 | CASSWTGSYEQYF
TRBJ1-4 | TRBV19 | CASSTRLEKLFF
TRBJ2-1 | TRBV9 | CASSERGGGLADNEQFF
TRBJ2-3 | TRBV6-1 | CASSGSTGGLDTQYF
TRBJ2-2 | TRBV24-1 | CATGDRGAGELFF
TRBJ2-1 | TRBV20-1 | CSAREERRVYNEQFF
TRBJ2-5 | TRBV6-1 | CASSSDSTFGETQYF
TRBJ1-4 | TRBV2 | CASSPREKLFF